This T cell receptor beta chain was documented in a study of cytomegalovirus exposure and HLA in healthy donors. Both 60 Vbeta primers and 13 Jbeta primers went into the PCR. Data came from immunoSEQ multiplex PCR; TCRdb stores just in-frame clones and leaves some out. The sample yields over 150,000 clones, 78% seen once. Whole-study findings and limits: Beyond CMV serostatus, there was no information to go on about immune exposure. The authors listed some 150 TCR beta chains as cytomegalovirus-associated.

Each donor's status was that of a healthy bone marrow donor. Though nominally healthy at sampling, donors likely had unrecorded immune exposures. Between the trimmed V and J ends, which lost 0 bases and 5 bases, there was a span of 5 bases. CDR1 SGHTA and CDR2 FQGNSA come from the germline V gene. CDR3 length: 14 amino acids. About this clone itself: Its antigen is not known.

Sequenced material: PBMCs. The genes are TRBV7-2 and TRBJ1-6; D possibly corresponds to TRBD1 (5 bases). This TCR was recovered from a woman aged 50 to 60 in good health and CMV-seropositive. CDR3 DNA sequence: TGTGCCAGCAGCTTAGCAGGGGATAATTCACCCCTCCACTTT. The encoded protein is CASSLAGDNSPLHF.